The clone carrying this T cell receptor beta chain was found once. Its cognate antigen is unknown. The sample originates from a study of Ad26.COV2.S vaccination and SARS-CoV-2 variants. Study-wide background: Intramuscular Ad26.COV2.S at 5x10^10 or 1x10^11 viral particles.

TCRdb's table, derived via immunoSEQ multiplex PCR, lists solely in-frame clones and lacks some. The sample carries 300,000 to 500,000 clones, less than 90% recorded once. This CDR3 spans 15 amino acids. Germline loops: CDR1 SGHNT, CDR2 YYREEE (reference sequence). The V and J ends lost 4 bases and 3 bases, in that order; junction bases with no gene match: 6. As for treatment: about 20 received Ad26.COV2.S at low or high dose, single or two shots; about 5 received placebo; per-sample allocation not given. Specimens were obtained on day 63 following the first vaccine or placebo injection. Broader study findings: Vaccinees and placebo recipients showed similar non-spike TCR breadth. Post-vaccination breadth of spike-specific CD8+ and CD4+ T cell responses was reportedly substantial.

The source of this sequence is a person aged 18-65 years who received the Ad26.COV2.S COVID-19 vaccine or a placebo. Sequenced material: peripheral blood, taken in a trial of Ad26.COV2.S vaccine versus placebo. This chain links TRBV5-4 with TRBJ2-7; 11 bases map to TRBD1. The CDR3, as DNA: TGTGCCAGCAGCGTATCCGGGACAGGGGGCTACGAGCAGTACTTC. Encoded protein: CASSVSGTGGYEQYF.